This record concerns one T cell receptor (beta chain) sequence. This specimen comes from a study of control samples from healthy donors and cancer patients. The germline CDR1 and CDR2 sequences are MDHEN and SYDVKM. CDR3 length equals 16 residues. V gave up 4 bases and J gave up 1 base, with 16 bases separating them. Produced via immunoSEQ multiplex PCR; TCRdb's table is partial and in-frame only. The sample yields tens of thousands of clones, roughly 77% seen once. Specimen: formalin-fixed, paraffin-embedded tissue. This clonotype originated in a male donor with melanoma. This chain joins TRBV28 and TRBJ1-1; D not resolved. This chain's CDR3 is CASSSPPGDRNTEAFF. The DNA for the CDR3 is TGTGCCAGCAGTTCGCCGCCAGGTGATCGGAACACTGAAGCTTTCTTT.